This T cell receptor beta chain originates from a study of T cell clonality in common variable immunodeficiency. Study-wide findings and caveats: Common variable immunodeficiency TCR beta sequences reportedly had fewer deletions and N-nucleotide insertions.

Here immunoSEQ multiplex PCR was the method, and the copy in TCRdb shows in-frame clones only, minus some. Listed for the sample are some 28,000 clones, none seen a single time. The germline gives CDR1 MNHNS, CDR2 SASEGT. This CDR3 has 16 residues. A word on this clone: The target antigen is unknown. The missing CDR3 end, 3 residues past where the read stops, is filled in from the germline J gene.

This chain uses TRBV6-1 with TRBJ2-2, with 9 nucleotides matching TRBD1. Sequencing was performed on peripheral blood mononuclear cells. The sequence was collected from a human donor with common variable immunodeficiency. Incomplete CDR3 DNA: TGTGCCAGCAGTGGACGACGAAGGACAGGGGTACTCGAG. It is translated as CASSGRRRTGVLE. The full CDR3 protein is CASSGRRRTGVLELFF.